The 21 T cell receptor beta chains listed next were all sequenced from one sample in a study of control samples from healthy donors and cancer patients. Assay used: immunoSEQ multiplex PCR; TCRdb lists only in-frame clones, some missing. The sample has 150,000 to 200,000 clones; about 90% are singletons. The sequenced material came from blood. The source of these receptors is a young man in good health.

The chain combines TRBV4-2 with TRBJ1-1; D may be TRBD1 (5 bases). V dropped 0 bases and J dropped 4 bases, with 15 bases sitting between them. Germline V gives CDR1 LGHNA, CDR2 YNFKEQ. The CDR3 is 16 amino acids. CDR3 nucleotide sequence: TGTGCCAGCAGCCAAGAGCGGTCCGGCAGGGTCACTGAAGCTTTCTTT. The encoded protein is CASSQERSGRVTEAFF.

The chain recombines TRBV6-1 with TRBJ1-5; the D gene is possibly TRBD1 (6 bases). Trimming took 1 base from V and 2 from J, leaving 9 bases between them. The CDR3 is made up of 15 amino acids. Germline loops: CDR1 MNHNS, CDR2 SASEGT. CDR3 in amino acids: CASSEGRQGNQPQHF. CDR3 in DNA: TGTGCCAGCAGTGAAGGTAGACAGGGCAATCAGCCCCAGCATTTT.

This rearrangement joins TRBV4-3 to TRBJ2-2; 9 nucleotides match TRBD1. Per the germline V gene, CDR1 is LGHNA and CDR2 is YSLEER. J gave up 0 bases and V 4 bases, and 9 bases lay outside the gene matches. CDR3 length equals 18 residues. CDR3 coding DNA: TGCGCCAGCAGCCCTCCGGGACAGGGACTTGCGAACACCGGGGAGCTGTTTTTT. This sequence encodes CASSPPGQGLANTGELFF.

The chain uses TRBV19 and TRBJ2-5; D is unclear. Germline lookup yields CDR1 LNHDA and CDR2 SQIVND (reference sequence). The CDR3 spans 15 residues. V shed 3 bases and J shed 2 bases, with 13 bases lying between them. CDR3 sequence reads: CASSMGLSRQETQYF. For the CDR3, the DNA is TGTGCCAGTAGTATGGGTCTGAGTAGGCAAGAGACCCAGTACTTC.

This chain links TRBV4-3 with TRBJ2-5; D ambiguous. The CDR3 totals 13 residues. Germline V lookup: CDR1 LGHNA, CDR2 YSLEER. V lost 0 bases to trimming and J lost 1 base, with 3 bases between them. The CDR3 reads CASSQDFQETQYF. The CDR3 DNA follows: TGCGCCAGCAGCCAAGACTTCCAAGAGACCCAGTACTTC.

The chain recombines TRBV6-4 with TRBJ2-2, with D possibly being TRBD1 (5 bases). Deletions cut 11 bases from V and 4 bases from J, with 17 bases between. Germline V gene data show CDR1 as MRHNA and CDR2 as SNTAGT. This CDR3 region has 14 residues. DNA of the CDR3: TGTGCCTCCAAAGGGTCAGGGCCCACCGGGGAGCTGTTTTTT. Its translation: CASKGSGPTGELFF.

The chain employs TRBV9 and TRBJ2-3; D might be TRBD1 (6 bases). There are 14 residues in the CDR3. Germline V gene lookup returns CDR1 SGDLS and CDR2 YYNGEE. V was cut by 0 bases and J by 9 bases, with 14 bases left in between. In DNA form, the CDR3 reads TGTGCCAGCAGCGTAGAGAGGGGGTCAAGGACGCAGTATTTT. Its translation is CASSVERGSRTQYF.

This clone was picked up one time. This chain links TRBV10-3 with TRBJ2-3; no firm D call. CDR3 length: 14 amino acids. Germline loops: CDR1 ENHRY, CDR2 SYGVKD. Between the trimmed V and J ends, which lost 6 bases and 8 bases, there was a span of 18 bases. CDR3 DNA sequence: TGTGCCATCAGCCCCACAACCCCGGGCGGTACGCAGTATTTT. This codes for CAISPTTPGGTQYF.

The chain recombines TRBV18 with TRBJ1-1; no clear D. Germline lookup yields CDR1 KGHSH and CDR2 LQKENI. The ends were cut back, 2 bases at V and 4 bases at J, with 11 bases in the middle. The CDR3 sequence is 14 residues long. CDR3 residues: CASSPGKMVTEAFF. The CDR3 DNA is TGTGCCAGCTCACCAGGCAAGATGGTCACTGAAGCTTTCTTT.

The V and J genes are TRBV30 and TRBJ2-7; D gene ambiguous. V was clipped by 3 bases and J by 3 bases, with 9 bases between them. Germline lookup yields CDR1 GTSNPN and CDR2 SVGIG (reference sequence). The CDR3 is made up of 12 amino acids. CDR3 protein: CAWSYGSYEQYF. Here the CDR3 DNA reads TGTGCCTGGAGCTACGGCAGCTACGAGCAGTACTTC.

The rearrangement links TRBV14 to TRBJ1-2; D gene uncertain. This CDR3 contains 13 residues. V lost 5 bases and J 7 bases, leaving 14 bases between the germline ends. Germline CDR1 reads SGHDN; CDR2 reads FVKESK. The chain's CDR3 is CASSLDRGRGYTF. The CDR3 bases are TGTGCCAGCAGCTTAGACCGGGGTCGTGGCTACACCTTC.

The V call is TRBV7-3, the J call TRBJ1-1; D remains unclear. With 2 bases removed from V and 0 bases from J, the gap between germline ends came to 10 bases. The CDR3 sequence is 15 residues long. Germline V CDR1 and CDR2: SGHTA, FQGTGA. The CDR3 DNA reads as TGTGCCAGCAGCTTAGGGGTTGGGATGAACACTGAAGCTTTCTTT. This sequence encodes CASSLGVGMNTEAFF.

The V call is TRBV4-3, the J call TRBJ2-3; tentative D call: TRBD2 (6 bases). The CDR3 length is 15 residues. Germline CDR1 LGHNA, CDR2 YSLEER. The V gene lost 0 bases and the J gene lost 6 bases, with 13 bases spanning the gap. The CDR3 protein is CASSQEVGGVDTQYF. The CDR3 DNA is TGCGCCAGCAGCCAAGAAGTCGGGGGAGTGGATACGCAGTATTTT.

The V and J genes are TRBV5-6 and TRBJ1-2; D gene ambiguous. Trimming shortened V by 2 bases and J by 0 bases, and 17 bases separated the two germline ends. Germline V lookup: CDR1 SGHDT, CDR2 YYEEEE. This CDR3 is built from 17 residues. The CDR3 coding sequence is TGTGCCAGCAGCTTTGTTGGGTTCGGGCAGGCTAACTATGGCTACACCTTC. It encodes CASSFVGFGQANYGYTF.

The rearrangement joins TRBV19 to TRBJ1-4; the D gene is possibly TRBD1 (6 bases). The V and J ends lost 7 bases and 0 bases respectively, with 21 bases between them. The germline V gene has CDR1 LNHDA and CDR2 SQIVND (reference sequence). The CDR3 loop spans 18 amino acids. This CDR3 is CASKASGQSIATNEKLFF. The CDR3 DNA is TGTGCCAGTAAGGCATCGGGACAAAGTATTGCAACTAATGAAAAACTGTTTTTT.

The rearrangement links TRBV6-4 to TRBJ1-6; 7 bases match TRBD1. The CDR3 has 13 residues. After removal of 3 bases from V and 10 bases from J, the junction contained 3 bases not matched to a gene. Germline CDR1 and CDR2: MRHNA and SNTAGT. CDR3 sequence reads: CASSEGTASPLHF. CDR3 nucleotides: TGTGCCAGCAGTGAAGGGACAGCCTCACCCCTCCACTTT.

The chain couples TRBV4-2 to TRBJ2-5; 7 bases are shared with TRBD2. CDR1 and CDR2 (germline): LGHNA, YNFKEQ. Trimming removed 0 bases from V and 3 bases from J; junction bases left unmatched: 4. The CDR3 length is 15 residues. The CDR3 nucleotides read TGTGCCAGCAGCCAAGAGACTAGCTCCAAAGAGACCCAGTACTTC. Translated: CASSQETSSKETQYF.

CDR3: CASNSGQGRTQPQHF. The CDR3 bases are TGTGCCAGTAACTCGGGACAGGGTCGGACTCAGCCCCAGCATTTT. The V call is TRBV19, the J call TRBJ1-5, with TRBD1 identical over 9 bases. V lost 7 bases, J lost 6 bases, and 10 bases stayed unmatched. The CDR3 consists of 15 residues. The germline V gene encodes CDR1 LNHDA and CDR2 SQIVND (reference sequence).

V gene TRBV14 combines with J gene TRBJ2-3, with a tentative D call TRBD2 (5 bases). The CDR3 sequence is 14 residues long. CDR1 is SGHDN, CDR2 FVKESK, per germline. V gave up 6 bases and J gave up 2 bases, with 12 bases separating them. This CDR3 is CASRGSPFTDTQYF. The CDR3 coding sequence is TGTGCCAGCAGGGGGAGCCCCTTCACAGATACGCAGTATTTT.

The chain has TRBV7-9 and TRBJ1-6; no firm D call. The CDR3 has 15 amino acids. Per germline, CDR1 SEHNR and CDR2 FQNEAQ (reference sequence). Deletions cut 1 base from V and 6 bases from J, with 10 bases between. CDR3 DNA sequence: TGTGCCAGCAGCTTAGAGAGTGCCGCTAATTCACCCCTCCACTTT. Translating gives CASSLESAANSPLHF.

V usage is TRBV6-5 and J usage is TRBJ1-2; D is unclear. V shed 5 bases and J shed 7 bases, with 20 bases lying between them. Per the germline V gene, CDR1 is MNHEY and CDR2 is SVGAGI. The CDR3 spans 15 residues. DNA for the CDR3: TGTGCCAGCAGTCCTAACTTATCCCGTTCCCCTGGCTACACCTTC. This codes for CASSPNLSRSPGYTF.